The 15 T cell receptor beta chains below come from one sample, sequenced in a study of chemoradiotherapy in HPV16-positive cancers. Assay used: immunoSEQ multiplex PCR; TCRdb lists only in-frame clones, some missing. Of fewer than 4,000 clones detected, around 81% appear once; the ten largest clones hold 16%. The sequences come from tumor tissue, collected from a patient who underwent chemoradiotherapy. The receptor source for this set is a human donor with HPV-associated anogenital cancer.

The V gene is TRBV27, the J gene TRBJ1-1, with unresolved D. The germline V and J ends were trimmed by 6 bases and 0 bases, with 14 bases remaining between them. The CDR3 contains 15 residues. Per the germline V gene, CDR1 is MNHEY and CDR2 is SMNVEV (reference sequence). CDR3 in amino acids: CASSFLFGMNTEAFF. CDR3 in DNA: TGTGCCAGCAGCTTTCTTTTTGGAATGAACACTGAAGCTTTCTTT.

The rearrangement joins TRBV6-1 to TRBJ2-2; D gene unclear. Germline V lookup: CDR1 MNHNS, CDR2 SASEGT. The CDR3 length is 11 residues. With 6 bases removed from V and 8 bases from J, the gap between germline ends came to 7 bases. CDR3 protein: CASRDGGELFF. The CDR3 nucleotides are TGTGCCAGCAGGGACGGAGGGGAGCTGTTTTTT.

The chain recombines TRBV10-3 with TRBJ1-6; 7 bases fit TRBD1. V trimming: 3 bases; J trimming: 9 bases; junction bases outside the gene matches: 11. Per germline, CDR1 ENHRY and CDR2 SYGVKD. The CDR3 has 16 residues. The CDR3 DNA sequence: TGTGCCATCAGTGATAGGGGACAGACTGGGACTTCACCCCTCCACTTT. Residues: CAISDRGQTGTSPLHF.

The V gene is TRBV9, the J gene TRBJ2-3; 9 nucleotides line up with TRBD2. Germline loops: CDR1 SGDLS, CDR2 YYNGEE. The trim removed 2 bases at V and 2 bases at J, leaving 3 bases unmatched. The CDR3 sequence is 15 residues long. CDR3 residues: CASSVSGGFTDTQYF. CDR3 nucleotide sequence: TGTGCCAGCAGCGTCAGCGGGGGGTTCACAGATACGCAGTATTTT.

The chain recombines TRBV4-1 with TRBJ2-1; TRBD2 is a possible D gene (6 bases). The CDR3 runs to 15 residues. V lost 0 bases to trimming and J lost 2 bases, with 8 bases between them. Germline V gives CDR1 MGHRA, CDR2 YSYEKL. The CDR3 bases are TGCGCCAGCAGCCAAGACGGGGGAACCTACAATGAGCAGTTCTTC. As protein: CASSQDGGTYNEQFF.

The rearrangement uses TRBV2 and TRBJ1-5, with 7 bases lining up with TRBD1. With V trimmed by 9 bases and J by 7 bases, 9 bases remained unmatched. The V gene's germline CDR1 is SNHLY and CDR2 FYNNEI. This CDR3 is 13 amino acids long. The CDR3 nucleotides read TGTGCCAGTAGGCAACAGGGGAACCAGCCCCAGCATTTT. It specifies CASRQQGNQPQHF.

This clone was recorded once. The CDR3 DNA reads TGTGCCAGCTCAGTTGGACAGGGGAGAAATGAAAAACTGTTTTTT. Translated: CASSVGQGRNEKLFF. The chain links TRBV18 to TRBJ1-4, with TRBD1 matching 9 bases. V trimming: 5 bases; J trimming: 5 bases; junction bases outside the gene matches: 6. This CDR3 has 15 amino acids. Germline loops: CDR1 KGHSH, CDR2 LQKENI.

V and J are TRBV7-3 and TRBJ2-7, with TRBD2 identical over 8 bases. The ends lost 1 base at V and 6 bases at J; junction bases unmatched: 5. Germline CDR1 and CDR2: SGHTA and FQGTGA. The CDR3 sequence is 14 residues long. CDR3 amino acids: CASSLIGLAGEQYF. For the CDR3, the DNA is TGTGCCAGCAGCTTAATCGGCCTAGCGGGCGAGCAGTACTTC.

This sequence joins TRBV6-1 and TRBJ1-2; tentatively, D is TRBD1 (6 bases). The CDR3 contains 14 residues. Trimming left V 7 bases short and J 8 bases short, with 20 bases between. Germline CDR1 is MNHNS and CDR2 is SASEGT. CDR3 nucleotides: TGTGCCAGCATTGAGGTGGGCAGGGGAAGAGGCTACACCTTC. Protein: CASIEVGRGRGYTF.

The V call is TRBV2, the J call TRBJ1-1; a possible D gene is TRBD1 (5 bases). Between the trimmed V and J ends, which lost 5 bases and 3 bases, there was a span of 13 bases. Germline V CDR1 and CDR2: SNHLY, FYNNEI. The CDR3 is made up of 14 amino acids. The CDR3: CASSTLGGDTEAFF. In nucleotides, the CDR3 is TGTGCCAGCAGTACCTTGGGGGGGGACACTGAAGCTTTCTTT.

This clone was recorded once. The chain links TRBV6-4 to TRBJ2-6; unclear D gene. Germline CDR1 is MRHNA and CDR2 is SNTAGT. V lost 2 bases to trimming and J lost 0 bases, with 5 bases between them. This CDR3 is 15 amino acids long. CDR3 bases: TGTGCCAGCAGTGACAGATCCTCTGGGGCCAACGTCCTGACTTTC. Amino acid sequence: CASSDRSSGANVLTF.

The chain has TRBV27 and TRBJ2-3, with 11 bases identical to TRBD2. Trimming cost V 3 bases and J 2 bases; bases outside gene matches: 10. The CDR3 is made up of 18 amino acids. Germline loops: CDR1 MNHEY, CDR2 SMNVEV (reference sequence). The CDR3 DNA reads as TGTGCCAGCAGTTTGGGTGCCCTAGCGGGGGGTTTCACAGATACGCAGTATTTT. This encodes CASSLGALAGGFTDTQYF.

The chain combines TRBV28 with TRBJ2-7, with TRBD2 matching over 7 bases. After removal of 2 bases from V and 4 bases from J, the junction contained 8 bases not matched to a gene. This CDR3 is built from 15 residues. Germline CDR1 and CDR2: MDHEN and SYDVKM. CDR3 sequence reads: CASSLVGGPRYEQYF. Written as DNA, the CDR3 is TGTGCCAGCAGTTTAGTGGGAGGGCCTCGTTACGAGCAGTACTTC.

The chain combines TRBV5-1 with TRBJ2-7, with 9 nucleotides matching TRBD1. Germline V gene sequence: CDR1 SGHRS, CDR2 YFSETQ. J was trimmed by 5 bases and V by 0 bases; bases with no gene match: 9. This CDR3 has 16 residues. DNA for the CDR3: TGCGCCAGCAGCTTGGCCCTAACAGGGGGCCTCGACGAGCAGTACTTC. Its protein is CASSLALTGGLDEQYF.

The chain carries TRBV6-5 and TRBJ2-5; 14 nucleotides align to TRBD2. V lost 5 bases to trimming and J lost 5 bases; unmatched junction nucleotides: 4. CDR1 MNHEY and CDR2 SVGAGI come from the germline V gene. This CDR3 region has 15 residues. DNA for the CDR3: TGTGCCAGCAGTAAGGGACTAGCGGGGGTGGAGACCCAGTACTTC. Residues: CASSKGLAGVETQYF.